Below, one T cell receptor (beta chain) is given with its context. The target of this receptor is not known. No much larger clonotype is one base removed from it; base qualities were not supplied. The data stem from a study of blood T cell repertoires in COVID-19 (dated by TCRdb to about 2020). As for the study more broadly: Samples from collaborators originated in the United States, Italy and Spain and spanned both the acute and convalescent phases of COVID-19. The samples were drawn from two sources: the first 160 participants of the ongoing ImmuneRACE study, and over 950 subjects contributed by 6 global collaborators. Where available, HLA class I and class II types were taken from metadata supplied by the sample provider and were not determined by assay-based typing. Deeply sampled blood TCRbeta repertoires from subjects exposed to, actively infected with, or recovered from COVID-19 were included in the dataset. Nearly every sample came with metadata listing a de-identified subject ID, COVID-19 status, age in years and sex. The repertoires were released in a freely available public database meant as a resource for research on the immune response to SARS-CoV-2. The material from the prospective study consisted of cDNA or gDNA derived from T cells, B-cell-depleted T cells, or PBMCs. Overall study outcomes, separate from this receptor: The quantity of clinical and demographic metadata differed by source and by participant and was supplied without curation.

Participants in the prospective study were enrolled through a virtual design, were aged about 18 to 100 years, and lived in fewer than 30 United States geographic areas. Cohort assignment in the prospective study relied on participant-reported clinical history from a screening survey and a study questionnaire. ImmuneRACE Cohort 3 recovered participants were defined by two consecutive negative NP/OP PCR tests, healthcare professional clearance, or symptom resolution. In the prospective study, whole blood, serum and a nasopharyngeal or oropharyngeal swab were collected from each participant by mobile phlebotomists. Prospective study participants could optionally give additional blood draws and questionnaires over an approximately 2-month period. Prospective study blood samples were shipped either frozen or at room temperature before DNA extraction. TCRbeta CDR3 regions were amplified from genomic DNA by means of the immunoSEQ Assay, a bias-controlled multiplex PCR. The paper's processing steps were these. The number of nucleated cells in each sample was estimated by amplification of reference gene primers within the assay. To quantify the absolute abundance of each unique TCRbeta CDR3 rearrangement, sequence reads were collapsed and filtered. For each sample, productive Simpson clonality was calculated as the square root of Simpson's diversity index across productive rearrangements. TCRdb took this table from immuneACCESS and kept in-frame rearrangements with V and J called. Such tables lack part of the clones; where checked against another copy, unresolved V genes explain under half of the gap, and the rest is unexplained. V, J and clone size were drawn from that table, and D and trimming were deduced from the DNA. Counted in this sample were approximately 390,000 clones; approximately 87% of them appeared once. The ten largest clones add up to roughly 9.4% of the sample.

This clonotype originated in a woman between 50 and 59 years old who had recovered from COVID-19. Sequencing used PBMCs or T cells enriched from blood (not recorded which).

The CDR3 loop reads CASSSPGEPSTNEKLFF. The DNA sequence is TGTGCCAGCAGTTCCCCGGGGGAGCCTTCAACTAATGAAAAACTGTTTTTT. The sequence links TRBV28 to TRBJ1-4; TRBD1 is a weak D gene call, 5 bases matching. V loses 4 bases of germline sequence and J loses 0 bases, and the interval between the two ends is 15 bases. From the cysteine up to the phenylalanine, the CDR3 has a length of 17 residues. CDR3 DNA only is kept here, 51 bases in frame from base 1. In the germline V gene, CDR1 corresponds to MDHEN and CDR2 to SYDVKM.